This T cell receptor beta chain emerged from a study of CD8+ T cells in alopecia areata (dated by TCRdb to about 2018). Regarding the complete study: The treated patients, all with moderate-to-severe alopecia areata, were enrolled in an open-label pilot trial of oral tofacitinib given at 5 to 10 mg twice daily. Tofacitinib was given for 6 to 18 months, followed by 6 months of follow-up off drug to assess delayed response and recurrence. To study T cell clonal expansion in alopecia areata, the researchers applied high-throughput TCRbeta sequencing to both the C3H/HeJ mouse model and human patients. Human TCRbeta sequencing covered scalp tissue and sorted CD4+ and CD8+ peripheral blood T cells from patchy and totalis/universalis alopecia areata patients and healthy controls. Patients on tofacitinib were biopsied at baseline and after 4 and 24 weeks of treatment, and several of the patients also had a later scalp biopsy. Clonality in the scalp was compared among normal scalp (n=4), patchy alopecia areata scalp (n=8), and alopecia totalis/universalis scalp (n=8). The RNA source kit depended on sample type: the PAXgene miRNA kit for fixed scalp, the miRNeasy kit for PBMCs, and the RNeasy kit for mouse skin. immunoSEQ multiplex PCR using 35 Vbeta forward primers and 13 Jbeta reverse primers was used to amplify TCRbeta CDR3 regions.

The library was produced with the immunoSEQ multiplex PCR assay. To provide template for TCR sequencing, every sample had RNA extracted and reverse transcribed into cDNA. First-strand cDNA was synthesized with SuperScript III using a 2:1 mix of oligo-dT and random hexamers. A synthetic immune receptor repertoire was used to assess amplification bias, and residual bias was removed computationally. For the original study's pipeline: Raw reads were preprocessed for error removal, and CDR3 was defined according to IMGT conventions as running from the conserved cysteine to phenylalanine. To get clonality, Shannon entropy was normalized by log2 of the number of productive unique TCRs and the result was subtracted from 1. Whether each scalp clone was CD4 or CD8 was inferred by checking scalp TCRbeta sequences against the CD4 and CD8 repertoires from sorted blood. This immuneACCESS table, as held by TCRdb, lists in-frame sequences with V and J called but not all clones. Of the missing ones, under half trace to an unresolved V gene in checked studies; the others have no known cause. V and J calls and clone size follow that table, whereas D and trimming were derived from the DNA. The sample includes about 150,000 clones, with 87% observed a single time. The top ten clones comprise more than 12% of the sample.

The CDR3 measures 18 amino acids from cysteine to phenylalanine. This entry keeps only the CDR3 DNA: 54 bases, framed from base 1. Deletion took 2 bases off V and 4 bases off J, with a span of 20 bases between the germline ends. CDR1 LGHNT and CDR2 FRNRAP are derived from the germline V gene. About this clone: Its antigen remains undetermined. No base quality values were provided; no much bigger clone lies one nucleotide off.

Overall results and qualifications from the work: Unlike mouse skin, where gammadelta T cells dominate, normal human skin contains resident alphabeta T cells that get sequenced too, which complicates analysis of the scalp TCR repertoire. Compared with normal scalp, lesional scalp had higher clonality and more expanded CD8+ clones, particularly in alopecia totalis/universalis, a pattern that suggests antigenic drive. Compared with mice, TCR sequences shared between patients were less clear, possibly partly because of HLA diversity across the patient population.

The meaning of the sample's time point label: baseline before oral tofacitinib. Peripheral blood and lesional scalp punch biopsies were obtained from patients with alopecia areata. PBMCs were isolated by density centrifugation and stained for CD3, CD4 and CD8, after which CD4+ and CD8+ T cells were sorted on a FACSAria. The sequence was collected from a human donor with alopecia areata. The source material was CD8+ T cells sorted from blood, sampled at week 0. The V and J segments used are TRBV12-5 and TRBJ2-2, and TRBD1 may be the D gene, going by 6 matching bases. The CDR3 has the sequence CASGLNSGLPGATGELFF. The sequenced DNA is TGTGCTAGTGGTTTGAACTCGGGCCTCCCAGGGGCCACCGGGGAGCTGTTTTTT. Joined to the reference TRBV12-5 and TRBJ2-2 proteins, this CDR3 gives the full variable domain: DARVTQTPRHKVTEMGQEVTMRCQPILGHNTVFWYRQTMMQGLELLAYFRNRAPLDDSGMPKDRFSAEMPDATLATLKIQPSEPRDSAVYFCASGLNSGLPGATGELFFGEGSRLTVL.